This T cell receptor (beta chain) was captured in a study of post-analysis software for immune sequencing data. Overall study context: The disease courses covered relapsing-remitting, secondary progressive and progressive-relapsing multiple sclerosis.

cDNA libraries for TCR beta contained unique molecular identifiers. T cells numbering roughly 0.9 to 11 million gave rise to around 460,000 cDNA molecules. From the PCR reads, TCRdb called clonotypes with MiXCR, one entry per CDR3 protein. The data show approximately 570,000 distinct CDR3 sequences, with roughly 46% seen just once and approximately 1.7% held by the top ten. A note on this clonotype: Its matching antigen is unknown.

Study-wide results and limits: A significant reduction in normalized Chao1 diversity was observed in multiple sclerosis patients versus controls. Samples sharing a preparation batch grouped tightly together when assessed by F measure. Comparison of patients with controls showed five TRBV segments more frequent in patients, TRBV5-6, TRBV5-1 and TRBV20-1 among them.

V gave up 2 bases and J gave up 3 bases, with 10 bases separating them. The CDR3 totals 14 residues. The sample was blood. The chain recombines TRBV12-3 or TRBV12-4 with TRBJ1-2; D is perhaps TRBD1 (6 bases). This sequence originates from a girl aged 10 to 17 with multiple sclerosis. The DNA for the CDR3 is TGTGCCAGCAGTTTAATACAGGGCCACTATGGCTACACCTTC. This encodes CASSLIQGHYGYTF.